This TCR beta chain was sequenced during a study of blood T cell repertoires in COVID-19. About the research overall: T cells, B-cell-depleted T cells, or PBMCs supplied cDNA or gDNA.

Methods used by the authors: The assay estimated nucleated cells by amplifying reference gene primers. The table came from immunoSEQ multiplex PCR; TCRdb's copy has only in-frame clones and leaves some out. That table supplies the V and J calls and clone size; D and trimming were determined from the DNA. The sample consists of 200,000 to 300,000 clones, about nine tenths of them appearing once. Seattle's cohort entered during active infection and was followed longitudinally. The junction had 10 bases not matched to a gene; V was cut back by 5 bases and J by 0 bases. The V gene's germline CDR1 is LGHDT and CDR2 YNNKEL (reference sequence). The CDR3 totals 17 residues.

This receptor was taken from a person aged 18 to 29 with COVID-19, enrolled during active disease. This rearrangement joins TRBV3-1 (or the pseudogene TRBV3-2) to TRBJ2-1; TRBD1 matches 7 bases. Material for sequencing was peripheral blood. In DNA form, the CDR3 reads TGTGCCAGCAGCGAGTGGACAGGTGGAAGCTCCTACAATGAGCAGTTCTTC. Translating it yields CASSEWTGGSSYNEQFF.